This T cell receptor (beta chain) was found in a study of identical twins. MiXCR, applied by TCRdb to the 5' RACE reads, yields one record per CDR3 protein. The data hold under 350,000 distinct CDR3 sequences, with 7.5% to 9.5% observed a single time. The sample was also reused in another study, on yellow fever vaccine responses in identical twins.

Sequences were obtained from CD8+ T cells sorted from blood. This TCR was sampled from a woman under 30 in good health.

The CDR3 DNA is TGTGCCAGCAGGAAAACAGGGTCTAACACCGGGGAGCTGTTTTTT. Its translation is CASRKTGSNTGELFF. The V and J genes are TRBV9 and TRBJ2-2, with D perhaps TRBD1 (6 bases). The germline gives CDR1 SGDLS, CDR2 YYNGEE. CDR3 length: 15 residues. V gave up 5 bases and J gave up 2 bases, with 13 bases separating them. The entire variable domain, with the rest obtained from reference TRBV9 and TRBJ2-2, is as follows: DSGVTQTPKHLITATGQRVTLRCSPRSGDLSVYWYQQSLDQGLQFLIQYYNGEERAKGNILERFSAQQFPDLHSELNLSSLELGDSALYFCASRKTGSNTGELFFGEGSRLTVL.